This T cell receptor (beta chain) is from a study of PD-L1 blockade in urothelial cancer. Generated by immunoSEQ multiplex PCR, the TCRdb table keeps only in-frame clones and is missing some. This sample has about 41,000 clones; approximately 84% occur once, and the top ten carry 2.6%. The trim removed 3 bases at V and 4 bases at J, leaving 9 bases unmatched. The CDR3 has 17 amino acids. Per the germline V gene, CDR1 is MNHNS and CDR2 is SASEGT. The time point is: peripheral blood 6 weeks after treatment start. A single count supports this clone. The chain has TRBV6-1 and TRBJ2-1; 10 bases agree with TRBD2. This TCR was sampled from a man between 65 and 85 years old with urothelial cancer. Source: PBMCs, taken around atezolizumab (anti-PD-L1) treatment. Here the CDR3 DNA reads TGTGCCAGCAGTGAGATGTGGAGGACTAGCGGTTACAATGAGCAGTTCTTC. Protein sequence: CASSEMWRTSGYNEQFF.